This T cell receptor (beta chain) emerged from a study of cytomegalovirus exposure and HLA in healthy donors. Primers for the PCR totalled 60 Vbeta and 13 Jbeta. Sequenced by immunoSEQ multiplex PCR; TCRdb stores in-frame clones only, minus some. Of approximately 170,000 clones in the sample, roughly 81% were seen once. Study conclusions and caveats: Being indistinguishable, some V segments were excluded, TRBV6-2 and TRBV6-3 among them. Later on, a genetic analysis was performed. It linked a missense variant in DCLRE1C with V- and J-gene trimming of TCR beta.

Comments on this clone: The antigen remains undetermined.

The V gene's germline CDR1 is MNHNS and CDR2 SASEGT. There are 14 residues in the CDR3. The V gene end was trimmed by 6 bases and the J gene end by 5 bases; junction bases not matched to a gene: 7. The origin of this receptor is a man aged 25-45 years in good health and CMV-seropositive. The V and J genes are TRBV6-1 and TRBJ1-5; 7 bases map to TRBD1. The sequenced material came from PBMCs. CDR3 sequence: CASRTGTADQPQHF. The CDR3 DNA sequence: TGTGCCAGCAGAACCGGGACAGCGGATCAGCCCCAGCATTTT.